A single sample gave rise to the 13 T cell receptor beta chains below, sequenced in a study of tumor-infiltrating lymphocytes in localized non-small cell lung cancer. The assay was immunoSEQ multiplex PCR, and TCRdb's table has in-frame clones only and misses some. The data contain around 12,000 clones, 70% to 90% of them singletons. The sample taken for sequencing was uninvolved lung tissue not adjacent to the tumor. The receptors were gathered from a human donor with non-small cell lung cancer.

This clone was recorded once. This chain connects TRBV19 to TRBJ1-1; 7 nucleotides line up with TRBD1. V gave up 1 base and J gave up 8 bases; unmatched junction bases: 10. This CDR3 comprises 15 residues. Germline V CDR1 and CDR2: LNHDA, SQIVND (reference sequence). As DNA, the CDR3 is TGTGCCAGTAGTATAGGGTTAAGCCCGGACAGGGAAGCTTTCTTT. It is translated as CASSIGLSPDREAFF.

CDR3 loop: CASSSTGTNYEQYF. In DNA form, the CDR3 reads TGTGCCAGCAGCTCGACCGGGACTAACTACGAGCAGTACTTC. The rearrangement joins TRBV7-9 to TRBJ2-7, with TRBD2 identical over 7 bases. V lost 4 bases, J lost 3 bases, and 6 bases stayed unmatched. CDR3 length: 14 residues. From germline, CDR1 is SEHNR and CDR2 FQNEAQ (reference sequence). The full variable domain, in which reference TRBV7-9 and TRBJ2-7 provide the parts outside the CDR3, is DTGVSQNPRHKITKRGQNVTFRCDPISEHNRLYWYRQTLGQGPEFLTYFQNEAQLEKSRLLSDRFSAERPKGSFSTLEIQRTEQGDSAMYLCASSSTGTNYEQYFGPGTRLTVT.

V and J are TRBV5-8 and TRBJ2-1, with D perhaps matching TRBD1 or TRBD2 (5 bases each). The germline V gene has CDR1 SGHTS and CDR2 YDEGEE. V was clipped by 5 bases and J by 4 bases, with 16 bases between them. This CDR3 has 15 amino acids. The CDR3 bases are TGTGCCAGCAGACTACGGGGCGTCGTTTACAATGAGCAGTTCTTC. Its protein product is CASRLRGVVYNEQFF. Filled out from reference TRBV5-8 and TRBJ2-1, the complete variable domain reads EAGVTQSPTHLIKTRGQQATLRCSPISGHTSVYWYQQALGLGLQFLLWYDEGEERNRGNFPPRFSGRQFPNYSSELNVNALELEDSALYLCASRLRGVVYNEQFFGPGTRLTVL.

About this clone: Other DNA sequences in this specimen translate into the identical CDR3. V gene TRBV5-6 combines with J gene TRBJ2-3, with TRBD2 matching over 11 bases. Germline CDR1 SGHDT, CDR2 YYEEEE. V shed 3 bases, J shed 4 bases, and the junction held 4 bases outside the gene matches. The length of the CDR3 is 15 residues. In DNA form, the CDR3 reads TGTGCCAGCAGCTATAGCGGGGGGGCCGCAGATACGCAGTATTTT. Amino acid sequence: CASSYSGGAADTQYF.

This clone showed up just a few times. This sequence joins TRBV30 and TRBJ1-6, with 7 bases that match TRBD1. The length of the CDR3 is 12 residues. The V gene end was trimmed by 5 bases and the J gene end by 9 bases; junction bases not matched to a gene: 4. Germline V gene data show CDR1 as GTSNPN and CDR2 as SVGIG (reference sequence). The CDR3 coding sequence is TGTGCCTGGGGACAGGCTGTTTCACCCCTCCACTTT. Protein product: CAWGQAVSPLHF.

The V gene is TRBV7-2, the J gene TRBJ2-3; 7 bases are a match to TRBD1. From germline, CDR1 is SGHTA and CDR2 FQGNSA. This CDR3 comprises 16 residues. V gave up 0 bases and J gave up 1 base; unmatched junction bases: 4. The CDR3 DNA reads TGTGCCAGCAGCTTAGCGAGGACAGGACGCACAGATACGCAGTATTTT. Translation: CASSLARTGRTDTQYF.

The chain links TRBV7-9 to TRBJ2-3; D possibly corresponds to TRBD1 (6 bases). The CDR3 is 12 residues long. Germline V gene sequence: CDR1 SEHNR, CDR2 FQNEAQ (reference sequence). V lost 4 bases and J lost 8, with 10 bases in between. Here the CDR3 DNA reads TGTGCCAGCAGCTCGACAGGTTTTACGCAGTATTTT. Translation: CASSSTGFTQYF. The variable domain in full, with the rest retrieved from reference TRBV7-9 and TRBJ2-3, is DTGVSQNPRHKITKRGQNVTFRCDPISEHNRLYWYRQTLGQGPEFLTYFQNEAQLEKSRLLSDRFSAERPKGSFSTLEIQRTEQGDSAMYLCASSSTGFTQYFGPGTRLTVL.

The V gene is TRBV15, the J gene TRBJ2-7, with unresolved D. CDR1 is LNHNV and CDR2 is YYDKDF in the germline V gene (reference sequence). CDR3 length equals 13 residues. Trimming cost V 0 bases and J 7 bases, with 10 bases left between them. CDR3 sequence: CATSRDPSGEQYF. CDR3 coding DNA: TGTGCCACCAGCAGAGACCCGAGTGGGGAGCAGTACTTC.

Comment on this clone: The junction departs from the called germline gene at one end, perhaps through a read error. This chain links TRBV7-7 with TRBJ2-2; D may be TRBD1 (6 bases). Germline lookup yields CDR1 SSHAT and CDR2 FNYEAQ (reference sequence). There are 15 residues in the CDR3. The CDR3 sequence is CASSLITGRTGELFF. In DNA form, the CDR3 reads TGTGCTAGCAGCTTAATAACAGGGCGTACCGGGGAGCTGTTTTTT.

The CDR3 bases are TGCAGCGTTGAGGGACAGGGGACTGGGGCCAACGTCCTGACTTTC. It codes for CSVEGQGTGANVLTF. V gene TRBV29-1 combines with J gene TRBJ2-6; 10 bases are a match to TRBD1. This CDR3 is built from 15 residues. The germline CDR1 and CDR2 sequences are SQVTM and ANQGSEA. V dropped 3 bases and J dropped 2; count of bases not matched to a gene: 1.

The V and J genes are TRBV5-4 and TRBJ2-3; D not certain. CDR1 is SGHNT and CDR2 is YYREEE in the germline V gene (reference sequence). The CDR3 runs 12 residues. V was shortened by 9 bases and J by 4 bases, with 12 bases between the two germline ends. CDR3 sequence reads: CATQDMADTQYF. As DNA, the CDR3 is TGTGCCACCCAGGATATGGCAGATACGCAGTATTTT. Supplemented by reference TRBV5-4 and TRBJ2-3, the full variable domain reads ETGVTQSPTHLIKTRGQQVTLRCSSQSGHNTVSWYQQALGQGPQFIFQYYREEENGRGNFPPRFSGLQFPNYSSELNVNALELDDSALYLCATQDMADTQYFGPGTRLTVL.

This clone was seen just once. The chain uses TRBV6-5 and TRBJ2-7, with D possibly matching TRBD1 (6 bases). With 8 bases removed from V and 1 base from J, the gap between germline ends came to 12 bases. In germline, CDR1 is MNHEY, CDR2 SVGAGI. CDR3 length equals 13 residues. The CDR3 nucleotides are TGTGCCAGCCAGAACAGGGTGTCCTACGAGCAGTACTTC. This encodes CASQNRVSYEQYF.

The V and J genes are TRBV18 and TRBJ1-1; TRBD1 matches at 10 bases. The CDR3 is 12 residues long. Trimming at V came to 6 bases and at J to 6 bases, leaving 1 base not matched to a gene. In germline, CDR1 is KGHSH, CDR2 LQKENI. The CDR3 sequence: CASSGQGAEAFF. The CDR3, as DNA: TGTGCCAGCTCCGGACAGGGGGCTGAAGCTTTCTTT.